This is a list of T cell receptor beta chains from one sample in a study of blood T cell repertoires in COVID-19. Profiling relied on immunoSEQ multiplex PCR, and the TCRdb table lists in-frame clones only, not all of them. Of hundreds of thousands of clones in the sample, about nine tenths were seen once. The sample was peripheral blood. The receptors come from a woman in her thirties with active or convalescent COVID-19. Both conserved end residues are part of each CDR3. A D gene is named only where the DNA matches it firmly. A clone size is listed for some rows: how often the clone was seen (once, few, many), or a class if it is expanded.

J gene: TRBJ1-1
D gene: -
V gene: TRBV18
clone size: -
CDR3 DNA: TGTGCCAGCCGCGGCGTGGGGGCGAACACTGAAGCTTTCTTT
CDR3 protein: CASRGVGANTEAFF

J gene: TRBJ1-1
D gene: TRBD1
V gene: TRBV7-2
clone size: -
CDR3 DNA: TGTGCCAGCAGCTTAAACAGGGGGAACACTGAAGCTTTCTTT
CDR3 protein: CASSLNRGNTEAFF

J gene: TRBJ1-5
D gene: -
V gene: TRBV10-2
clone size: -
CDR3 DNA: TGCGCCACCTCGTCGGGAAGCCTTAGCGATCAGCCCCAGCATTTT
CDR3 protein: CATSSGSLSDQPQHF

J gene: TRBJ2-5
D gene: -
V gene: TRBV4-1
clone size: -
CDR3 DNA: TGCGCCAGCAGCCAGACAGGTTCAGAGACCCAGTACTTC
CDR3 protein: CASSQTGSETQYF

J gene: TRBJ2-7
D gene: -
V gene: TRBV19
clone size: -
CDR3 DNA: TGTGCCAGTAGTATGGAGGGTTTCTACGAGCAGTACTTC
CDR3 protein: CASSMEGFYEQYF

J gene: TRBJ1-2
D gene: TRBD1
V gene: TRBV2
clone size: -
CDR3 DNA: TGTGCCAGCAGGGGGGACAGCCTTAACTATGGCTACACCTTC
CDR3 protein: CASRGDSLNYGYTF

J gene: TRBJ1-3
D gene: -
V gene: TRBV13
clone size: -
CDR3 DNA: TGTGCCAGCAGCTTAGGAGCCTCTGGAAACACCATATATTTT
CDR3 protein: CASSLGASGNTIYF

J gene: TRBJ2-5
D gene: -
V gene: TRBV11-3
clone size: -
CDR3 DNA: TGTGCCAGCAGCCCATCGGGTCGGGGAGAACTGGGGGAGACCCAGTACTTC
CDR3 protein: CASSPSGRGELGETQYF

J gene: TRBJ2-3
D gene: TRBD2
V gene: TRBV24-1
clone size: -
CDR3 DNA: TGTGCCACCAGTGCCGGAGGACTAGCGGGGGGAATAGATACGCAGTATTTT
CDR3 protein: CATSAGGLAGGIDTQYF

J gene: TRBJ1-2
D gene: TRBD1
V gene: TRBV7-9
clone size: -
CDR3 DNA: TGTGCCAGCAGCGCCGGGACAGGGGCTAACTATGGCTACACCTTC
CDR3 protein: CASSAGTGANYGYTF

J gene: TRBJ1-3
D gene: -
V gene: TRBV2
clone size: -
CDR3 DNA: TGTGCCAGCAGTCCCCCAGGGGGAAACACCATATATTTT
CDR3 protein: CASSPPGGNTIYF

J gene: TRBJ2-7
D gene: TRBD1
V gene: TRBV6-4
clone size: -
CDR3 DNA: TGTGCCAGCAGTGCGGACAGGGGGGCCTACGAGCAGTACTTC
CDR3 protein: CASSADRGAYEQYF

J gene: TRBJ1-5
D gene: TRBD1
V gene: TRBV19
clone size: -
CDR3 DNA: TGTGCCAGTAGGGACCGGGACAGCTATCAGCCCCAGCATTTT
CDR3 protein: CASRDRDSYQPQHF

J gene: TRBJ2-7
D gene: TRBD2
V gene: TRBV9
clone size: -
CDR3 DNA: TGTGCCAGCGGCCGGGCTAGCGGGCCGTTCGAAGAGGGGCAGTACTTC
CDR3 protein: CASGRASGPFEEGQYF

J gene: TRBJ2-5
D gene: -
V gene: TRBV12-5
clone size: once
CDR3 DNA: TGTGCTAGTGCCAAGCCATGGGGGGAAGAGACCCAGTACTTC
CDR3 protein: CASAKPWGEETQYF

J gene: TRBJ2-7
D gene: TRBD2
V gene: TRBV29-1
clone size: -
CDR3 DNA: TGCAGCGTTATGACTAGCGGGAAATACGAGCAGTACTTC
CDR3 protein: CSVMTSGKYEQYF

J gene: TRBJ1-1
D gene: -
V gene: TRBV18
clone size: once
CDR3 DNA: TGTGCCAGCTCAAGTGGGGAGTACACTGAAGCTTTCTTT
CDR3 protein: CASSSGEYTEAFF

J gene: TRBJ1-2
D gene: -
V gene: TRBV5-1
clone size: -
CDR3 DNA: TGCGCCAGCAGCTTGGATGGGCAGAACGCTAACTATGGCTACACCTTC
CDR3 protein: CASSLDGQNANYGYTF

J gene: TRBJ1-4
D gene: -
V gene: TRBV5-6
clone size: -
CDR3 DNA: TGTGCCAGCAGCTTGGTCTCAGGGGTAGATGAAAAACTGTTTTTT
CDR3 protein: CASSLVSGVDEKLFF

J gene: TRBJ1-3
D gene: -
V gene: TRBV3-1/TRBV3-2
clone size: -
CDR3 DNA: TGTGCCAGCAGCCAGGACATAAACACCATATATTTT
CDR3 protein: CASSQDINTIYF

J gene: TRBJ1-5
D gene: -
V gene: TRBV2
clone size: few
CDR3 DNA: TGTGCCAGCAGTCGGACAGTAAGCAATCAGCCCCAGCATTTT
CDR3 protein: CASSRTVSNQPQHF

J gene: TRBJ1-2
D gene: TRBD1
V gene: TRBV6-1
clone size: -
CDR3 DNA: TGTGCCAGCAGTGAAGGAGGGACAGGGTTTTGGAATGGCTACACCTTC
CDR3 protein: CASSEGGTGFWNGYTF

J gene: TRBJ1-3
D gene: -
V gene: TRBV15
clone size: -
CDR3 DNA: TGTGCCACCAGCCGAAACAGCGGAAACACCATATATTTT
CDR3 protein: CATSRNSGNTIYF

J gene: TRBJ1-1
D gene: -
V gene: TRBV6-4
clone size: -
CDR3 DNA: TGTGCCAGCAGTGTCTCAGGCGAGAGGATGCGCACTGAAGCTTTCTTT
CDR3 protein: CASSVSGERMRTEAFF

J gene: TRBJ1-1
D gene: TRBD1
V gene: TRBV3-1/TRBV3-2
clone size: -
CDR3 DNA: TGTGCCAGCAGCCAAGATGAGGGGGCTGACACTGAAGCTTTCTTT
CDR3 protein: CASSQDEGADTEAFF

J gene: TRBJ1-2
D gene: TRBD1
V gene: TRBV29-1
clone size: -
CDR3 DNA: TGCAGCGTTGAAGATCCGGGACAGGGGAACTATGGCTACACCTTC
CDR3 protein: CSVEDPGQGNYGYTF

J gene: TRBJ2-1
D gene: -
V gene: TRBV4-1
clone size: -
CDR3 DNA: TGCGCCAGCAGCCACGGCGGGCGGGGAATCCGAAAGAGCTCCTACAATGAGCAGTTCTTC
CDR3 protein: CASSHGGRGIRKSSYNEQFF

J gene: TRBJ2-2
D gene: TRBD2
V gene: TRBV7-6
clone size: once
CDR3 DNA: TGTGCCAGCAGCAATTATATGGTAGCGGGAGCCGGGGAGCTGTTTTTT
CDR3 protein: CASSNYMVAGAGELFF

J gene: TRBJ1-4
D gene: -
V gene: TRBV6-5
clone size: -
CDR3 DNA: TGTGCCAGCAGCCGGACAGCAACTAATGAAAAACTGTTTTTT
CDR3 protein: CASSRTATNEKLFF

J gene: TRBJ1-1
D gene: TRBD1
V gene: TRBV11-2
clone size: few
CDR3 DNA: TGTGCCAGCAGCGTAGGGACAGGGGCCACTGAAGCTTTCTTT
CDR3 protein: CASSVGTGATEAFF

J gene: TRBJ2-3
D gene: -
V gene: TRBV7-6
clone size: -
CDR3 DNA: TGTGCCAGCAGCTCCGAACTAGATACGCAGTATTTT
CDR3 protein: CASSSELDTQYF

J gene: TRBJ2-7
D gene: -
V gene: TRBV6-5
clone size: -
CDR3 DNA: TGTGCCAGCAGACCCCGGACAGACTCCTACGAGCAGTACTTC
CDR3 protein: CASRPRTDSYEQYF

J gene: TRBJ2-3
D gene: -
V gene: TRBV7-2
clone size: -
CDR3 DNA: TGTGCCAGCAGCTTAGGAACAACCCGCACAGATACGCAGTATTTT
CDR3 protein: CASSLGTTRTDTQYF

J gene: TRBJ1-1
D gene: TRBD1
V gene: TRBV5-1
clone size: -
CDR3 DNA: TGCGCCAGCAGCTCGGACTCCGGGACAGGGTTTACTGAAGCTTTCTTT
CDR3 protein: CASSSDSGTGFTEAFF

J gene: TRBJ2-7
D gene: -
V gene: TRBV28
clone size: -
CDR3 DNA: TGTGCCAGCAGTTTTTTTGCGGGGGCTTACGAGCAGTACTTC
CDR3 protein: CASSFFAGAYEQYF

J gene: TRBJ2-5
D gene: -
V gene: TRBV29-1
clone size: once
CDR3 DNA: TGCAGCGTTCCCAGACTCCAAGAGACCCAGTACTTC
CDR3 protein: CSVPRLQETQYF

J gene: TRBJ1-1
D gene: -
V gene: TRBV5-1
clone size: -
CDR3 DNA: TGCGCCAGCAGCTTGTATCAGGGGATGAACACTGAAGCTTTCTTT
CDR3 protein: CASSLYQGMNTEAFF

J gene: TRBJ2-2
D gene: -
V gene: TRBV3-1/TRBV3-2
clone size: -
CDR3 DNA: TGTGCCAGCAGCCAAGTAGGGGCAGGGCCGTTCACCGGGGAGCTGTTTTTT
CDR3 protein: CASSQVGAGPFTGELFF

J gene: TRBJ2-1
D gene: -
V gene: TRBV7-2
clone size: many
CDR3 DNA: TGTGCCAGCAGCTATCGACTAGGAGGGGGCCATGAGCAGTTCTTC
CDR3 protein: CASSYRLGGGHEQFF

J gene: TRBJ2-2
D gene: TRBD1
V gene: TRBV19
clone size: -
CDR3 DNA: TGTGCCAGTAGTACACAGGGGGCCGCCGGGGAGCTGTTTTTT
CDR3 protein: CASSTQGAAGELFF

J gene: TRBJ2-1
D gene: -
V gene: TRBV5-1
clone size: -
CDR3 DNA: TGCGCCAGCAGCTCCCGGGAGTTCTACAATGAGCAGTTCTTC
CDR3 protein: CASSSREFYNEQFF

J gene: TRBJ1-5
D gene: TRBD1
V gene: TRBV6-1
clone size: -
CDR3 DNA: TGTGCCAGCAGTGAGACAGGGGGGGGCAATCAGCCCCAGCATTTT
CDR3 protein: CASSETGGGNQPQHF